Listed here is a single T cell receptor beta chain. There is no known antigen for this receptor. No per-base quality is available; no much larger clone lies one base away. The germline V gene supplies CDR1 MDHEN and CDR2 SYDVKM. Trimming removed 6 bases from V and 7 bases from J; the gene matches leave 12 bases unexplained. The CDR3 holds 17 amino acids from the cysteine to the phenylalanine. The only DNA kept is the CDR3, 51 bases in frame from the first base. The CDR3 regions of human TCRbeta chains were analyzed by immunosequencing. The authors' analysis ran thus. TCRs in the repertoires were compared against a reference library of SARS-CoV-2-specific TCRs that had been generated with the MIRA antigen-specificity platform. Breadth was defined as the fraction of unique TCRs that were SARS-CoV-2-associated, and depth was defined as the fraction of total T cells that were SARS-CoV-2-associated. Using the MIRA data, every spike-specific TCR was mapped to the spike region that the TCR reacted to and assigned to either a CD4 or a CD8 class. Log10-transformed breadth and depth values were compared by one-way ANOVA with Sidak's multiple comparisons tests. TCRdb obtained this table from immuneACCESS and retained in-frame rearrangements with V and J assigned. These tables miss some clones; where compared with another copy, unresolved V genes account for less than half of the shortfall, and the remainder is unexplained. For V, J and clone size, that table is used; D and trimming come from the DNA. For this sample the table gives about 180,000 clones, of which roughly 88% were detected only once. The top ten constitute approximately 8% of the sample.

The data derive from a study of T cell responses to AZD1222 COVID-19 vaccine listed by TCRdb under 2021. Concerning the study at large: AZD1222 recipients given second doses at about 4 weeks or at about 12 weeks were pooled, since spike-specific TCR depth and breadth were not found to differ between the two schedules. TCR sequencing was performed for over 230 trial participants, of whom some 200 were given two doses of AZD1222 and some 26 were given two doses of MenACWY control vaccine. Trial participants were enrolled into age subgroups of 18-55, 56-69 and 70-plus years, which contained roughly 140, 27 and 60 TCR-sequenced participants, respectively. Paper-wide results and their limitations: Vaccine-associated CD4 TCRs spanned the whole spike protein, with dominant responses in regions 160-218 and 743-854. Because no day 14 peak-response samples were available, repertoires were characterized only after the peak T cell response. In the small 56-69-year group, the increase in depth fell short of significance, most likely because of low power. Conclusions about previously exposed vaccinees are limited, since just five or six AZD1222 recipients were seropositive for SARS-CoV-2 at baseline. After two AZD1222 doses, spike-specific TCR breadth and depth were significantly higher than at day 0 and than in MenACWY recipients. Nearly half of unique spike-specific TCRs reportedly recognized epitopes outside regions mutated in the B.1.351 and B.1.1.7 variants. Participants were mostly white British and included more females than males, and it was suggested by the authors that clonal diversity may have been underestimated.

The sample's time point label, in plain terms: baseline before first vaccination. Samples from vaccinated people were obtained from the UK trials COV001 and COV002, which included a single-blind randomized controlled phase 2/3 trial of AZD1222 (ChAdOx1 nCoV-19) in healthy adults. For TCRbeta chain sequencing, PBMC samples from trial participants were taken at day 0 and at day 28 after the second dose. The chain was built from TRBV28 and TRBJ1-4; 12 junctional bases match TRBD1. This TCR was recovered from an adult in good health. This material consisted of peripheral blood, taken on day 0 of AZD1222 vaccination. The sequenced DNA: TGTGCCAGCAGGTCCCCGGGACAGGGGGCTTTCGTTGAAAAACTGTTTTTT. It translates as CASRSPGQGAFVEKLFF. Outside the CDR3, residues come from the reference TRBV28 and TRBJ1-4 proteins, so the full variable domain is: DVKVTQSSRYLVKRTGEKVFLECVQDMDHENMFWYRQDPGLGLRLIYFSYDVKMKEKGDIPEGYSVSREKKERFSLILESASTNQTSMYLCASRSPGQGAFVEKLFFGSGTQLSVL.